This T cell receptor beta chain stems from a study of shared clonotypes between healthy human individuals. Overall study: The plates for each donor numbered three CD4 naive, three CD4 memory, two CD8 naive and one CD8 memory.

This clone has a handful of counts. The CDR3 consists of 14 residues. V gave up 4 bases and J gave up 4 bases, with 11 bases separating them. CDR1 is MGHRA, CDR2 YSYEKL, per germline. The table came from immunoSEQ multiplex PCR; TCRdb's copy has only in-frame clones and leaves some out. The sample includes fewer than 2.5 million clones, 93% seen only once; the top ten take about 0.38%. The sequence was obtained from a man aged 18 to 29 in good health. Some clones in this sample may be carry-over from other donors' samples. The specimen was naive CD4+ T cells from PBMCs. Subset meaning: CD45RA+ positively selected. The rearrangement links TRBV4-1 to TRBJ1-5; no clear D gene. CDR3 nucleotide sequence: TGCGCCAGCAGCCCCGTCGCGGGAAATCAGCCCCAGCATTTT. Translated: CASSPVAGNQPQHF.